The source of this T cell receptor (beta chain) is a study of T cells in Graves' hyperthyroidism and ophthalmopathy. This CDR3 has 14 residues. Worth noting for this clonotype: Possible read error: a much larger clone is one base away.

The CDR3 regions of TCR beta were amplified from RNA transcripts. A first-round RT-PCR of the TCR CDR3 used the HTBI primer set. TCRdb itself ran the multiplex PCR reads through MiXCR, one entry per CDR3 protein. The table records about 580,000 distinct CDR3 sequences, around 46% of them present only once. Graves' hyperthyroidism was deemed stable given no ophthalmopathy progression within 18 months. V gene TRBV12-3 or TRBV12-4 combines with J gene TRBJ2-7; 9 bases fit TRBD1. The TCR sequence derives from a woman between 18 and 29 years old with Graves' hyperthyroidism. Sequenced input: peripheral blood or thyroid tissue (not recorded which). The CDR3 DNA follows: TGTGCCAGCAGTTTAATACAGGGGGCCTACGGGCAGTACTTC. Its protein product is CASSLIQGAYGQYF.